What follows are 15 T cell receptor beta chains derived from one specimen sequenced in a study of blood T cells in healthy people across ages. PCR was performed a second time for roughly 7 to 12 cycles using a sample-barcoded 5' primer and a J-beta primer mix. TCRdb re-called the 5' RACE reads with MiXCR, one entry per CDR3 protein. The data contain 790,000 or so distinct CDR3 sequences, roughly 56% of them seen just once; the ten biggest clones take up more than 25%. Sequencing was performed on blood. The receptors were gathered from a man between 40 and 49 years old in good health.

The rearrangement links TRBV29-1 to TRBJ2-7; maybe TRBD1 (5 bases). Trimming pared 6 bases from V and 2 bases from J, leaving 20 bases between. Germline CDR1 reads SQVTM; CDR2 reads ANQGSEA. The length of the CDR3 is 15 residues. The CDR3 DNA follows: TGCAGCGTAGAGAACTCGCAGGGCAGAGCCTACGAGCAGTACTTC. This codes for CSVENSQGRAYEQYF.

This chain joins TRBV15 and TRBJ2-7; D may be TRBD1 (5 bases). The CDR3 totals 14 residues. V lost 0 bases to trimming and J lost 4 bases, with 10 bases between them. Germline values: CDR1 LNHNV, CDR2 YYDKDF (reference sequence). The DNA for the CDR3 is TGTGCCACCAGCAGAGAATCGGCAGGGTACGAGCAGTACTTC. Its protein product is CATSRESAGYEQYF.

The CDR3 nucleotides are TGCAGTGCTAGAAATAGGGGGCATGACAATGAGCAGTTCTTC. Translation gives CSARNRGHDNEQFF. The chain employs TRBV20-1 and TRBJ2-1; TRBD1 aligns across 7 bases. CDR3 length equals 14 residues. J was trimmed by 5 bases and V by 2 bases; bases with no gene match: 6. Germline assignment: CDR1 DFQATT and CDR2 SNEGSKA (reference sequence).

This clonotype was counted between two and nine times. This chain uses TRBV5-1 with TRBJ1-1, with 7 bases that match TRBD1. Germline CDR1 is SGHRS and CDR2 is YFSETQ. CDR3 length: 14 residues. After removal of 3 bases from V and 1 base from J, the junction contained 3 bases not matched to a gene. The CDR3 loop is CASSWGQQNTEAFF. The CDR3 DNA is TGCGCCAGCAGCTGGGGACAGCAGAACACTGAAGCTTTCTTT.

The chain has TRBV20-1 and TRBJ2-7; 8 bases line up with TRBD2. This CDR3 contains 14 residues. CDR1 is DFQATT, CDR2 SNEGSKA, per germline (reference sequence). V lost 3 bases to trimming and J lost 2 bases; unmatched junction nucleotides: 6. CDR3 sequence (DNA): TGCAGTGCTAGCGCACTAGCGGAGGCCTACGAGCAGTACTTC. Its protein is CSASALAEAYEQYF.

This rearrangement joins TRBV20-1 to TRBJ2-1; no definite D call. Germline V gene data show CDR1 as DFQATT and CDR2 as SNEGSKA (reference sequence). The CDR3 runs 15 residues. Between the trimmed V and J ends, which lost 1 base and 0 bases, there was a span of 10 bases. CDR3 region: CSARVRGSSYNEQFF. CDR3 bases: TGCAGTGCTAGAGTTCGTGGCTCCTCCTACAATGAGCAGTTCTTC.

Here the CDR3 reads CASSRTGGFYNEQFF. For the CDR3, the DNA is TGCGCCAGCAGCCGAACAGGGGGCTTCTACAATGAGCAGTTCTTC. The rearrangement links TRBV5-1 to TRBJ2-1, with 9 bases identical to TRBD1. CDR1 and CDR2 from the germline V gene are SGHRS and YFSETQ. V lost 4 bases, J lost 3 bases, and 5 bases stayed unmatched. This CDR3 contains 15 residues.

V is TRBV11-3 and J is TRBJ2-1; D remains ambiguous. The germline CDR1 and CDR2 sequences are SGHNT and YENEEA. V dropped 5 bases and J dropped 2 bases, with 22 bases sitting between them. The CDR3 is made up of 18 amino acids. CDR3 region: CASSLLSSDTAAYNEQFF. CDR3 nucleotides: TGTGCCAGCAGCCTCCTGTCGTCCGATACCGCGGCCTACAATGAGCAGTTCTTC.

A few counts support this clonotype. The rearrangement joins TRBV7-2 to TRBJ1-3; the D gene is possibly TRBD1 (6 bases). The CDR3 runs to 18 residues. The germline V gene has CDR1 SGHTA and CDR2 FQGNSA. V lost 3 bases and J 1 base, leaving 19 bases between the germline ends. CDR3 region: CASSLTGLPSYSGNTIYF. The CDR3 DNA reads TGTGCCAGCAGCTTGACAGGTCTCCCGTCCTATTCTGGAAACACCATATATTTT.

In this sample, this clonotype turned up a few times. The chain is built from TRBV7-2 and TRBJ1-2; maybe TRBD1 (5 bases). Germline V lookup: CDR1 SGHTA, CDR2 FQGNSA. The CDR3 is 13 residues long. V gave up 5 bases and J gave up 4 bases, with 11 bases separating them. The CDR3 loop reads CASSVFGGYGYTF. CDR3 DNA: TGTGCCAGCAGCGTGTTCGGGGGCTATGGCTACACCTTC.

This clonotype was counted between two and nine times. The chain employs TRBV7-2 and TRBJ1-1; D gene ambiguous. From germline, CDR1 is SGHTA and CDR2 FQGNSA. This CDR3 contains 15 residues. V was cut by 3 bases and J by 5 bases, with 16 bases left in between. CDR3 bases: TGTGCCAGCAGCTTTATGATGACTGGAACAACTGAAGCTTTCTTT. Translating it yields CASSFMMTGTTEAFF.

The chain carries TRBV3-1 and TRBJ1-2, with 8 nucleotides matching TRBD1. Germline-derived CDR1 and CDR2 are LGHDT and YNNKEL (reference sequence). Trimming took 3 bases from V and 2 from J; bases not matched to a gene: 14. This CDR3 has 18 amino acids. As DNA, the CDR3 is TGTGCCAGCAGCCACCCTGGAACCGGACAGGGCACCAACTATGGCTACACCTTC. This sequence encodes CASSHPGTGQGTNYGYTF.

This clonotype was picked up many times. The V and J genes are TRBV13 and TRBJ2-1; 9 bases agree with TRBD2. Trimming cost V 2 bases and J 6 bases; bases outside gene matches: 8. CDR1 is PRHDT, CDR2 FYEKMQ, per germline (reference sequence). This CDR3 is built from 16 residues. CDR3 sequence reads: CASSLNGGRAINEQFF. The CDR3 region has the DNA TGTGCCAGCAGCTTAAATGGCGGGAGGGCCATCAATGAGCAGTTCTTC.

The CDR3 loop reads CASQLQGNTEAFF. CDR3 coding DNA: TGTGCCAGCCAACTACAGGGGAACACTGAAGCTTTCTTT. The chain combines TRBV12-3 or TRBV12-4 with TRBJ1-1; maybe TRBD1 (6 bases). Between the trimmed V and J ends, which lost 8 bases and 1 base, there was a span of 11 bases. The CDR3 runs 13 residues.

This rearrangement joins TRBV7-8 to TRBJ1-4, with D possibly matching TRBD1 (6 bases). V lost 1 base and J 7 bases, leaving 13 bases between the germline ends. The germline CDR1 and CDR2 sequences are SGHVS and FQNEAQ. The length of the CDR3 is 15 residues. This CDR3 reads CASSLDGRGGEKLFF. DNA for the CDR3: TGTGCCAGCAGCTTAGACGGCAGGGGAGGTGAAAAACTGTTTTTT. Full variable domain (remainder filled in from reference TRBV7-8 and TRBJ1-4): GAGVSQSPRYKVAKRGQDVALRCDPISGHVSLFWYQQALGQGPEFLTYFQNEAQLDKSGLPSDRFFAERPEGSVSTLKIQRTQQEDSAVYLCASSLDGRGGEKLFFGSGTQLSVL.